Listed here are 6 T cell receptor beta chains from one sample, sequenced in a study of tumor-infiltrating lymphocytes in primary liver carcinoma (dated by TCRdb to about 2017). The sample was run on an Illumina HiSeq 2500. Using a constant-region primer and ProtoScript II reverse transcriptase, TCRbeta-specific cDNA was reverse-transcribed from around 500 ng total RNA. Three nested multiplex PCR rounds, following a slightly modified ARM-PCR procedure, were used to build the TCRbeta libraries. The first two PCR rounds used multiplex TRBV1-TRBV30 forward primers with a Cbeta reverse primer, each for approximately 9 cycles. TCRdb redid the processing of the public reads, applying fastp at Q25 and MiXCR, and retained in-frame beta chains. Duplicate CDR3 protein sequences are folded into a single record with the most common DNA and genes. The sample table records some 120,000 distinct CDR3 sequences; about 68% of these occur just once. The ten largest clones represent approximately 9.7% of the sample.

Total RNA and DNA were co-extracted from roughly 20-30 mg of bulk tissue with the AllPrep DNA/RNA mini kit, without cell sorting. Sample: liver tumor tissue from sampling region 1. The sample's cell subset or site, from its label and the paper: tumor region T1, superior pole. All receptors derive from an older woman with primary liver carcinoma and hepatitis B virus infection.

Comments on this clonotype: A much larger clone lies a single base off, so this may be a read error. The chain uses TRBV6-5 and TRBJ1-6; no clear D gene. CDR3 length: 15 amino acids. Germline-derived CDR1 and CDR2 are MNHEY and SVGAGI. The CDR3 sequence: CASNYLETRDSPLHF. CDR3 nucleotides: TGTGCCAGCAATTACTTGGAAACGCGGGATTCACCCCTCCACTTT.

Regarding this clonotype: Just one base apart from a much larger clone, this may be a read error. The chain employs TRBV29-1 and TRBJ1-1; D remains ambiguous. The CDR3 has 13 residues. The germline V gene has CDR1 SQVTM and CDR2 ANQGSEA. V lost 1 base, J lost 4 bases, and 10 bases lay in between. The CDR3 region has the DNA TGCAGCGTTGAAGTAACGCCGATCACTGAAGCTTTCTTT. Translated: CSVEVTPITEAFF. The entire variable domain, with the rest obtained from reference TRBV29-1 and TRBJ1-1, is as follows: SAVISQKPSRDICQRGTSLTIQCQVDSQVTMMFWYRQQPGQSLTLIATANQGSEATYESGFVIDKFPISRPNLTFSTLTVSNMSPEDSSIYLCSVEVTPITEAFFGQGTRLTVV.

This clonotype was counted ten times or more. This chain joins TRBV12-3 or TRBV12-4 and TRBJ2-6, with 10 bases lining up with TRBD1. There are 19 residues in the CDR3. V shed 7 bases, J shed 0 bases, and the junction held 12 bases outside the gene matches. CDR3 DNA: TGTGCCAGCAAGAATACACCGGGACAGGGGAGCTCTGGGGCCAACGTCCTGACTTTC. As protein: CASKNTPGQGSSGANVLTF.

About this clonotype: A much larger clone differs by one base, so this may be a read error. V usage is TRBV13 and J usage is TRBJ2-1; no clear D. Germline V CDR1 and CDR2: PRHDT, FYEKMQ (reference sequence). The CDR3 loop spans 12 amino acids. The chain's CDR3 is CASSRRYNERFF. Written as DNA, the CDR3 is TGTGCCAGCAGCCGAAGGTACAATGAGCGGTTCTTC.

J is TRBJ2-3 and V is TRBV7-3; 11 bases line up with TRBD2. Per germline, CDR1 SGHTA and CDR2 FQGTGA. Germline trimming cut 3 bases from V and 4 bases from J; bases unmatched to any gene: 6. The CDR3 length is 16 residues. The CDR3 spells CASSLTSGTVADTQYF. CDR3 DNA: TGTGCCAGCAGCTTGACTAGCGGGACGGTCGCAGATACGCAGTATTTT.

Details on this clonotype: This sequence may be a read error, since a much larger clone differs from it by one base. The chain joins TRBV30 to TRBJ1-1; D unresolved. CDR1 and CDR2 (germline): GTSNPN, SVGIG (reference sequence). The CDR3 runs 11 residues. The CDR3 region is CVWSANTEAFF. The CDR3 DNA sequence: TGTGTCTGGAGTGCTAACACTGAAGCTTTCTTT.